The 10 T cell receptor beta chains below all came from one sample that was sequenced in a study of T cell changes during pregnancy in multiple sclerosis. The table came from immunoSEQ multiplex PCR; TCRdb's copy has only in-frame clones and leaves some out. The sample lists approximately 70,000 clones; just over 90% were seen once. Sequencing was performed on peripheral blood, taken in the second trimester of pregnancy. Receptors were obtained from a female donor in good health, enrolled as a control in a pregnancy study.

The chain has TRBV5-6 and TRBJ2-7; 8 positions match TRBD1. CDR3 length: 14 amino acids. The germline V gene encodes CDR1 SGHDT and CDR2 YYEEEE. V dropped 2 bases and J dropped 2; count of bases not matched to a gene: 3. Here the CDR3 DNA reads TGTGCCAGCAGCTTACGGGACAGGACCTACGAGCAGTACTTC. Its protein product is CASSLRDRTYEQYF.

This chain links TRBV9 with TRBJ1-6; a possible D gene is TRBD1 (5 bases). CDR3 length: 15 residues. The germline V gene encodes CDR1 SGDLS and CDR2 YYNGEE. V was shortened by 0 bases and J by 6 bases, with 10 bases between the two germline ends. Here the CDR3 reads CASSVDGRVNSPLHF. The DNA for the CDR3 is TGTGCCAGCAGCGTAGACGGCAGGGTTAATTCACCCCTCCACTTT. Full variable domain (rest looked up from reference TRBV9 and TRBJ1-6): DSGVTQTPKHLITATGQRVTLRCSPRSGDLSVYWYQQSLDQGLQFLIQYYNGEERAKGNILERFSAQQFPDLHSELNLSSLELGDSALYFCASSVDGRVNSPLHFGNGTRLTVT.

The V call is TRBV12-5, the J call TRBJ1-3; a possible D gene is TRBD1 (5 bases). The V gene's germline CDR1 is LGHNT and CDR2 FRNRAP. V lost 3 bases, J lost 4 bases, and 19 bases lay in between. This CDR3 region has 17 residues. CDR3 bases: TGTGCTAGTGGTTTAGCCCGCGGAGGGGAGGCGGGAAACACCATATATTTT. Its translation: CASGLARGGEAGNTIYF.

This clone was picked up a small number of times. The genes are TRBV9 and TRBJ1-6; the D gene is possibly TRBD1 (6 bases). The CDR3 loop spans 14 amino acids. CDR1 and CDR2 (germline): SGDLS, YYNGEE. V lost 3 bases and J 7 bases, leaving 11 bases between the germline ends. The DNA for the CDR3 is TGTGCCAGCAGCGAACAGGGCGGGAATTCACCCCTCCACTTT. It yields the protein CASSEQGGNSPLHF. The variable domain in full, completed from reference TRBV9 and TRBJ1-6, reads DSGVTQTPKHLITATGQRVTLRCSPRSGDLSVYWYQQSLDQGLQFLIQYYNGEERAKGNILERFSAQQFPDLHSELNLSSLELGDSALYFCASSEQGGNSPLHFGNGTRLTVT.

This chain joins TRBV19 and TRBJ2-7; 9 bases align to TRBD1. The V segment lost 7 bases and the J segment 1 base; nucleotides outside the gene matches: 11. Per the germline V gene, CDR1 is LNHDA and CDR2 is SQIVND (reference sequence). The CDR3 runs to 16 residues. CDR3 protein: CASKDVAGTGSYEQYF. CDR3 sequence (DNA): TGTGCCAGTAAGGATGTCGCCGGGACAGGGTCCTACGAGCAGTACTTC. The whole variable domain, remainder taken from reference TRBV19 and TRBJ2-7, is DGGITQSPKYLFRKEGQNVTLSCEQNLNHDAMYWYRQDPGQGLRLIYYSQIVNDFQKGDIAEGYSVSREKKESFPLTVTSAQKNPTAFYLCASKDVAGTGSYEQYFGPGTRLTVT.

This clone was counted a few times. The genes are TRBV30 and TRBJ1-1, with D unclear. The CDR3 is 13 residues long. V was trimmed by 4 bases and J by 6 bases, leaving 15 bases between them. CDR1 is GTSNPN and CDR2 is SVGIG in the germline V gene (reference sequence). The CDR3 here is CAWNRLTSAEAFF. For the CDR3, the DNA is TGTGCCTGGAACCGACTGACGAGCGCTGAAGCTTTCTTT.

The table lists this clone with a count of one. The CDR3 DNA follows: TGTGCCAGCAGTTCCCGCCTCACTGACACCGGGGAGCTGTTTTTT. Translating it yields CASSSRLTDTGELFF. This chain uses TRBV13 with TRBJ2-2; D gene uncertain. This CDR3 is 15 amino acids long. V was pared by 6 bases and J by 3 bases, with 14 bases between. Germline V gene data show CDR1 as PRHDT and CDR2 as FYEKMQ (reference sequence).

V and J are TRBV19 and TRBJ2-7; D is unclear. Per germline, CDR1 LNHDA and CDR2 SQIVND (reference sequence). The CDR3 runs 14 residues. The V gene lost 2 bases and the J gene lost 2 bases, with 10 bases spanning the gap. CDR3 sequence (DNA): TGTGCCAGTAGTATAACAGTTTATGCCTACGAGCAGTACTTC. This encodes CASSITVYAYEQYF.

The J gene is TRBJ2-7, the V gene TRBV4-3; a possible D gene is TRBD1 (5 bases). CDR1 LGHNA and CDR2 YSLEER come from the germline V gene. The CDR3 has 15 residues. V was clipped by 0 bases and J by 6 bases, with 15 bases between them. CDR3: CASSQEYRGGGEQYF. CDR3 coding DNA: TGCGCCAGCAGCCAAGAGTATAGGGGCGGTGGCGAGCAGTACTTC.

This chain uses TRBV11-2 with TRBJ2-7; the D is unclear. The V end was cut by 2 bases, the J end by 2 bases, with 10 bases between. There are 14 residues in the CDR3. Germline CDR1 SGHAT, CDR2 FQNNGV. CDR3 coding DNA: TGTGCCAGCAGCTTAATAGTTAAGACCTACGAGCAGTACTTC. Translating it yields CASSLIVKTYEQYF.